What follows describes a single T cell receptor (beta chain). J was trimmed by 0 bases and V by 3 bases; bases with no gene match: 12. The CDR3 contains 19 residues. CDR1 is SGHNT, CDR2 YYREEE, per germline (reference sequence). These data come from a study of blood T cell repertoires in COVID-19. Study details: Specimens from acute and convalescent COVID-19 originated in the United States, Italy and Spain.

Study processing details: Using reference gene primer amplification, nucleated cell counts were estimated. Sequenced by immunoSEQ multiplex PCR; TCRdb stores in-frame clones only, minus some. V, J and clone size derive from that table, while D and trimming were established from the DNA sequence. The sample shows some 120,000 clones, 70% to 85% of them seen only once. Material for sequencing was peripheral blood. The V gene is TRBV5-4, the J gene TRBJ2-6; 7 bases fit TRBD1. This receptor was taken from a man aged 65 to 79 with active or convalescent COVID-19. CDR3 in amino acids: CASSSFTGTVSSGANVLTF. Written as DNA, the CDR3 is TGTGCCAGCAGCTCCTTTACCGGGACAGTCAGCTCTGGGGCCAACGTCCTGACTTTC.